One sample yielded the 7 T cell receptor beta chains listed below, sequenced in a study of control samples from healthy donors and cancer patients. Only in-frame clones appear in the TCRdb table, and some are missing; sequencing was by immunoSEQ multiplex PCR. The sample records fewer than 200,000 clones, over 80% being singletons. Material for sequencing was blood. The receptor set was obtained from a man aged 18 to 35 in good health.

The chain recombines TRBV19 with TRBJ1-2, with D unclear. CDR3 length equals 14 residues. Germline CDR1 is LNHDA and CDR2 is SQIVND (reference sequence). Trimming took 7 bases from V and 3 from J, leaving 15 bases between them. In nucleotides, the CDR3 is TGTGCCAGTAAATCCGGCGGGGTCGACTATGGCTACACCTTC. Translating it yields CASKSGGVDYGYTF.

The chain links TRBV9 to TRBJ2-7; D call uncertain. Looked up from germline, CDR1 is SGDLS and CDR2 is YYNGEE. The CDR3 contains 14 residues. V gave up 0 bases and J gave up 2 bases, with 9 bases separating them. CDR3 sequence: CASSVDLGPYEQYF. The CDR3 bases are TGTGCCAGCAGCGTAGATCTAGGACCCTACGAGCAGTACTTC.

This rearrangement joins TRBV19 to TRBJ2-1; the match to TRBD1 covers 7 bases. This CDR3 spans 14 amino acids. Germline V gene lookup returns CDR1 LNHDA and CDR2 SQIVND (reference sequence). J gave up 8 bases and V 6 bases, and 10 bases lay outside the gene matches. Here the CDR3 DNA reads TGTGCCAGTAGCCGTTCATTGAGGGGGCATGAGCAGTTCTTC. Amino acid sequence: CASSRSLRGHEQFF. Looking up the rest from reference TRBV19 and TRBJ2-1 gives the full variable domain: DGGITQSPKYLFRKEGQNVTLSCEQNLNHDAMYWYRQDPGQGLRLIYYSQIVNDFQKGDIAEGYSVSREKKESFPLTVTSAQKNPTAFYLCASSRSLRGHEQFFGPGTRLTVL.

The chain's CDR3 is CASSFGGSGNTEAFF. CDR3 sequence (DNA): TGTGCCAGCAGCTTTGGGGGCAGCGGGAACACTGAAGCTTTCTTT. The chain employs TRBV11-1 and TRBJ1-1, with D tentatively TRBD1 (6 bases). V lost 3 bases to trimming and J lost 1 base, with 12 bases between them. The CDR3 is 15 amino acids. Germline CDR1 SGHAT, CDR2 FQDESV (reference sequence).

The chain couples TRBV18 to TRBJ1-1; D remains unclear. V was cut by 1 base and J by 2 bases, with 11 bases left in between. The CDR3 has 15 amino acids. Per germline, CDR1 KGHSH and CDR2 LQKENI. The CDR3 region is CASSPRQVGNTEAFF. DNA for the CDR3: TGTGCCAGCTCACCACGGCAGGTGGGTAACACTGAAGCTTTCTTT.

The V call is TRBV11-3, the J call TRBJ2-3, with D perhaps TRBD2 (6 bases). Germline V gene sequence: CDR1 SGHNT, CDR2 YENEEA. Trimming took 5 bases from V and 0 from J, leaving 21 bases between them. CDR3 length: 18 amino acids. The CDR3 nucleotides are TGTGCCAGCAGCCCGGGACTCGTGGGTCCCGGAAGCACAGATACGCAGTATTTT. Amino acids: CASSPGLVGPGSTDTQYF. Using reference TRBV11-3 and TRBJ2-3 for the parts outside the CDR3, the full variable domain is EAGVVQSPRYKIIEKKQPVAFWCNPISGHNTLYWYLQNLGQGPELLIRYENEEAVDDSQLPKDRFSAERLKGVDSTLKIQPAELGDSAVYLCASSPGLVGPGSTDTQYFGPGTRLTVL.

This chain joins TRBV9 and TRBJ2-3, with TRBD2 matching 8 bases. The CDR3 is 16 amino acids. Losses at the gene ends were 0 bases for V and 3 bases for J; bases not matched to a gene: 6. Germline loops: CDR1 SGDLS, CDR2 YYNGEE. The CDR3 nucleotides are TGTGCCAGCAGCGTAGACGACGGGGGGGCAACAGATACGCAGTATTTT. This sequence encodes CASSVDDGGATDTQYF.